The 19 T cell receptor beta chains listed next were all sequenced from one sample in a study of blood T cell repertoires in COVID-19. TCRdb keeps only in-frame clones here, not all; method: immunoSEQ multiplex PCR. Of hundreds of thousands of clones in the sample, nearly 85% were seen once. Sequenced material: peripheral blood. The receptors derive from a woman in her twenties or thirties with COVID-19, enrolled during active disease.

The rearrangement joins TRBV7-9 to TRBJ2-7; TRBD1 agrees at 9 bases. CDR3 size: 16 residues. Per the germline V gene, CDR1 is SEHNR and CDR2 is FQNEAQ (reference sequence). With 3 bases clipped from V and 7 bases from J, the junction kept 13 bases outside the gene matches. In DNA, the CDR3 is TGTGCCAGCAGCTTGCCTCCGGGACAGGGTGGCGGGGAGCAGTACTTC. Protein: CASSLPPGQGGGEQYF.

The rearrangement uses TRBV7-9 and TRBJ2-1; D unclear. The CDR3 has 13 amino acids. V was clipped by 5 bases and J by 3 bases, with 8 bases between them. The germline gives CDR1 SEHNR, CDR2 FQNEAQ (reference sequence). CDR3 amino acids: CASSIPSYNEQFF. DNA of the CDR3: TGTGCCAGCAGCATCCCTAGCTACAATGAGCAGTTCTTC. The full variable domain, its missing parts supplied by reference TRBV7-9 and TRBJ2-1, is DTGVSQNPRHKITKRGQNVTFRCDPISEHNRLYWYRQTLGQGPEFLTYFQNEAQLEKSRLLSDRFSAERPKGSFSTLEIQRTEQGDSAMYLCASSIPSYNEQFFGPGTRLTVL.

The chain recombines TRBV18 with TRBJ1-6, with 9 nucleotides matching TRBD1. CDR1 and CDR2 (germline): KGHSH, LQKENI. The CDR3 spans 16 residues. V was clipped by 5 bases and J by 10 bases; unmatched bases: 12. The CDR3 region is CASSTSGTGFVSPLHF. DNA for the CDR3: TGTGCCAGCTCAACGTCCGGGACAGGGTTTGTATCACCCCTCCACTTT.

This clone has a single count. The chain employs TRBV27 and TRBJ2-6; D is ambiguous. This CDR3 is 15 amino acids long. Trimming removed 3 bases from V and 4 bases from J, with 10 bases in between. CDR1 and CDR2 (germline): MNHEY, SMNVEV (reference sequence). CDR3: CASSLRGGGANVLTF. The CDR3 DNA follows: TGTGCCAGCAGTTTGCGAGGTGGAGGGGCCAACGTCCTGACTTTC.

This chain joins TRBV27 and TRBJ2-1; no clear D. The CDR3 totals 11 residues. Germline loops: CDR1 MNHEY, CDR2 SMNVEV (reference sequence). V shed 6 bases and J shed 5 bases, with 5 bases lying between them. The CDR3, as DNA: TGTGCCAGCAGGCGGAACAATGAGCAGTTCTTC. This translates into CASRRNNEQFF.

The rearrangement joins TRBV5-1 to TRBJ2-1; 10 nucleotides align to TRBD2. From germline, CDR1 is SGHRS and CDR2 YFSETQ. The CDR3 runs 16 residues. Losses at the gene ends were 3 bases for V and 8 bases for J; bases not matched to a gene: 11. DNA for the CDR3: TGCGCCAGCAGCTCGAGAGCTAGCGGGAGCCTTTATGAGCAGTTCTTC. It yields the protein CASSSRASGSLYEQFF.

The V and J genes are TRBV19 and TRBJ2-7, with 7 bases aligning to TRBD1. Germline CDR1 is LNHDA and CDR2 is SQIVND (reference sequence). J gave up 2 bases and V 3 bases, and 4 bases lay outside the gene matches. CDR3 length equals 14 residues. The CDR3 bases are TGTGCCAGTAGTATCCTGGACAGGACCTACGAGCAGTACTTC. Protein: CASSILDRTYEQYF.

The V call is TRBV11-2, the J call TRBJ2-1; weak D call: TRBD2 (6 bases). CDR1 is SGHAT and CDR2 is FQNNGV in the germline V gene. Trimming removed 3 bases from V and 2 bases from J, with 17 bases in between. The CDR3 totals 17 residues. This chain's CDR3 is CASSLREVAVAYNEQFF. For the CDR3, the DNA is TGTGCCAGCAGCTTGCGCGAGGTAGCGGTGGCCTACAATGAGCAGTTCTTC.

This chain uses TRBV6-5 with TRBJ2-2; the D gene is possibly TRBD1 (6 bases). This CDR3 contains 15 residues. V lost 7 bases and J lost 0, with 12 bases in between. The germline V gene encodes CDR1 MNHEY and CDR2 SVGAGI. The CDR3 loop reads CASKGTGSNTGELFF. The CDR3, as DNA: TGTGCCAGCAAGGGTACAGGGTCGAACACCGGGGAGCTGTTTTTT.

The rearrangement joins TRBV7-3 to TRBJ2-7; D might be TRBD1 (6 bases). The germline gives CDR1 SGHTA, CDR2 FQGTGA. The CDR3 covers 14 residues. V lost 4 bases, J lost 7 bases, and 17 bases lay in between. As DNA, the CDR3 is TGTGCCAGCAGCTCCGCCGGCAGGGGTGGTGAGCAGTACTTC. It yields the protein CASSSAGRGGEQYF.

V and J are TRBV27 and TRBJ1-1; no definite D call. V was trimmed by 10 bases and J by 0 bases, leaving 12 bases between them. The germline V gene has CDR1 MNHEY and CDR2 SMNVEV (reference sequence). The CDR3 totals 13 residues. As DNA, the CDR3 is TGTGCCACCTCAGGTAACATGAACACTGAAGCTTTCTTT. This gives the protein CATSGNMNTEAFF.

The genes are TRBV2 and TRBJ1-6, with D unresolved. V lost 4 bases, J lost 7 bases, and 5 bases lay in between. There are 12 residues in the CDR3. Germline CDR1 reads SNHLY; CDR2 reads FYNNEI. This chain's CDR3 is CASSVENSPLHF. As DNA, the CDR3 is TGTGCCAGCAGTGTAGAAAATTCACCCCTCCACTTT.

The chain couples TRBV4-3 to TRBJ2-7; D may be TRBD2 (6 bases). Trimming took off 5 bases at V and 0 bases at J, with 11 bases between the two ends. Germline CDR1 LGHNA, CDR2 YSLEER. There are 14 residues in the CDR3. The CDR3 DNA sequence: TGCGCCAGCAGCAACCGGGGGAGCTCCTACGAGCAGTACTTC. It codes for CASSNRGSSYEQYF.

This clone was picked up a small number of times. V is TRBV7-9 and J is TRBJ2-1, with 8 bases lining up with TRBD2. The junction had 9 bases not matched to a gene; V was cut back by 5 bases and J by 0 bases. CDR1 SEHNR and CDR2 FQNEAQ come from the germline V gene (reference sequence). The CDR3 is 17 amino acids. The CDR3 reads CASSGFPTSDSYNEQFF. As DNA, the CDR3 is TGTGCCAGCAGCGGATTCCCGACTAGCGACTCCTACAATGAGCAGTTCTTC. The full variable domain, with the rest looked up from reference TRBV7-9 and TRBJ2-1, is DTGVSQNPRHKITKRGQNVTFRCDPISEHNRLYWYRQTLGQGPEFLTYFQNEAQLEKSRLLSDRFSAERPKGSFSTLEIQRTEQGDSAMYLCASSGFPTSDSYNEQFFGPGTRLTVL.

V and J are TRBV24-1 and TRBJ2-1; tentative D call: TRBD1 (5 bases). The CDR3 has 16 amino acids. Germline lookup yields CDR1 KGHDR and CDR2 SFDVKD. Trimming stripped 3 bases from V and 4 bases from J, with 15 bases between. The CDR3 region has the DNA TGTGCCACCAGTGATAACGGACATTCCTCTTACAATGAGCAGTTCTTC. It translates to CATSDNGHSSYNEQFF.

The chain is built from TRBV9 and TRBJ1-2, with 8 nucleotides matching TRBD1. Germline trimming cut 0 bases from V and 3 bases from J; bases unmatched to any gene: 7. This CDR3 comprises 16 residues. Germline V gene sequence: CDR1 SGDLS, CDR2 YYNGEE. CDR3 nucleotide sequence: TGTGCCAGCAGCGTAGGGGGAGGACAGGGTGACTATGGCTACACCTTC. Translated, it gives CASSVGGGQGDYGYTF.

The CDR3 loop reads CASNGLAGFGEQFF. DNA for the CDR3: TGTGCCAGCAATGGACTAGCGGGATTTGGTGAGCAGTTCTTC. V is TRBV6-5 and J is TRBJ2-1; 12 positions match TRBD2. The CDR3 contains 14 residues. Per the germline V gene, CDR1 is MNHEY and CDR2 is SVGAGI. Trimming cost V 7 bases and J 9 bases; bases outside gene matches: 7.

This chain connects TRBV19 to TRBJ1-1; 10 bases map to TRBD1. This CDR3 is 17 amino acids long. Germline CDR1 and CDR2: LNHDA and SQIVND (reference sequence). J lost 2 bases, V lost 5 bases, and 11 bases had no gene match. The CDR3 DNA is TGTGCCAGTAGTGAGGGACAGGGGTCGGTCGGAAACACTGAAGCTTTCTTT. It specifies CASSEGQGSVGNTEAFF.

The chain recombines TRBV11-2 with TRBJ2-7; tentative D call: TRBD2 (6 bases). V shed 0 bases and J shed 4 bases, with 7 bases lying between them. The CDR3 runs to 13 residues. CDR1 is SGHAT and CDR2 is FQNNGV in the germline V gene. The DNA for the CDR3 is TGTGCCAGCAGCTTAGAGGCGGGATACGAGCAGTACTTC. Translated, it gives CASSLEAGYEQYF.